The rows below give T cell receptor beta chains drawn from one sample of a study of blood T cells in healthy people across ages. Using its own MiXCR run on the 5' RACE reads, TCRdb lists one record per CDR3 protein. The table includes roughly 500,000 distinct CDR3 sequences, about 25% detected once. Sequencing input: blood. The receptors here all came from a woman aged 65 to 85 in good health. Both conserved end residues are part of each CDR3. The D gene is left open where the match is weak. Clone sizes are given selectively: once, few, many, or a class where the clone is expanded.

D gene,V gene,clone size,J gene,CDR3 protein,CDR3 DNA
TRBD2,TRBV4-1,-,TRBJ2-5,CASSRYGLAGGETQYF,TGCGCCAGCAGCCGCTACGGACTAGCGGGGGGGGAGACCCAGTACTTC
-,TRBV29-1,-,TRBJ2-7,CSVGDTNYEQYF,TGCAGCGTGGGGGACACGAACTACGAGCAGTACTTC
-,TRBV24-1,few,TRBJ2-1,CATSQGWSNEQFF,TGTGCCACCAGTCAAGGGTGGTCGAATGAGCAGTTCTTC
-,TRBV6-5,-,TRBJ2-2,CVSSYSALAGAGAGELFF,TGTGTCAGCAGTTACTCTGCCCTCGCGGGGGCAGGAGCCGGGGAGCTGTTTTTT
-,TRBV7-2,few,TRBJ1-6,CASSLAAGRGRGNSPLHF,TGTGCCAGCAGCTTAGCTGCGGGCAGGGGAAGGGGAAATTCACCCCTCCACTTT
-,TRBV27,-,TRBJ1-6,CASSSHRNSPLHF,TGTGCCAGCAGTTCCCACCGTAATTCACCCCTCCACTTT
-,TRBV4-3,-,TRBJ1-2,CASSQGGFDYGYTF,TGCGCCAGCAGCCAGGGGGGGTTCGACTATGGCTACACCTTC
-,TRBV15,-,TRBJ1-2,CATSRVGDRSYGYTF,TGTGCCACCAGCAGAGTGGGGGACCGTTCCTATGGCTACACCTTC
-,TRBV5-6,-,TRBJ1-4,CASSLYRSEKLFF,TGTGCCAGCAGCTTGTATCGGAGTGAAAAACTGTTTTTT
-,TRBV5-1,few,TRBJ2-5,CASMGGALQETQYF,TGCGCCAGCATGGGCGGGGCACTCCAAGAGACCCAGTACTTC
-,TRBV4-2,-,TRBJ2-5,CASSQPKGQETQYF,TGTGCCAGCAGCCAACCGAAGGGACAAGAGACCCAGTACTTC
-,TRBV15,few,TRBJ2-7,CATSVRGRRTYEQYF,TGTGCCACCAGCGTCCGAGGACGGAGAACCTACGAGCAGTACTTC
TRBD2,TRBV6-2/TRBV6-3,-,TRBJ2-7,CASSYRGTSGRNSYEQYF,TGTGCCAGCAGTTACCGCGGGACTAGCGGGAGGAACTCCTACGAGCAGTACTTC
-,TRBV3-1,-,TRBJ2-3,CASSQDFDPSTDTQYF,TGTGCCAGCAGCCAAGATTTCGATCCTAGCACAGATACGCAGTATTTT
-,TRBV29-1,-,TRBJ2-5,CSHLDTLVQETQYF,TGCAGCCACCTTGACACACTAGTCCAAGAGACCCAGTACTTC
TRBD1,TRBV6-1,-,TRBJ1-2,CASSGTGVDGYTF,TGTGCCAGCAGCGGGACAGGGGTCGATGGCTACACCTTC
-,TRBV29-1,few,TRBJ1-2,CSVSANYGYTF,TGCAGCGTCTCGGCTAACTATGGCTACACCTTC
TRBD1,TRBV4-2,-,TRBJ1-1,CASSQGNPGTVYYEAFF,TGTGCCAGCAGCCAAGGGAATCCCGGGACAGTTTATTATGAAGCTTTCTTT
TRBD2,TRBV7-9,-,TRBJ2-3,CASSLASGDTDTQYF,TGTGCCAGCAGCTTAGCGAGCGGGGACACAGATACGCAGTATTTT
-,TRBV30,-,TRBJ2-6,CAWSAKVSGANVLTF,TGTGCCTGGAGTGCTAAGGTCTCTGGGGCCAACGTCCTGACTTTC
-,TRBV5-1,-,TRBJ2-2,CASSLTGLGGELFF,TGCGCCAGCAGCCTAACGGGACTGGGCGGGGAGCTGTTTTTT
-,TRBV9,few,TRBJ1-2,CASSVAQGHGYTF,TGTGCCAGCAGCGTAGCACAGGGCCATGGCTACACCTTC
-,TRBV5-1,-,TRBJ2-1,CASSLWGASYNEQFF,TGCGCCAGCAGCTTGTGGGGGGCCTCCTACAATGAGCAGTTCTTC
-,TRBV10-3,-,TRBJ1-2,CATQDGSNYGYTF,TGTGCCACCCAGGACGGCTCTAACTATGGCTACACCTTC
-,TRBV12-3/TRBV12-4,few,TRBJ2-5,CASSPGQSGQYF,TGTGCCAGCAGTCCAGGACAGTCCGGCCAGTACTTC
-,TRBV7-3,-,TRBJ1-2,CASSSHPGRSPYGYTF,TGTGCCAGCAGCTCACATCCCGGGAGATCCCCCTATGGCTACACCTTC
-,TRBV5-1,once,TRBJ2-4,CASSLGGAGENIQYF,TGCGCCAGCAGCTTGGGGGGGGCCGGCGAAAACATTCAGTACTTC
-,TRBV12-3/TRBV12-4,few,TRBJ1-5,CASSLRGISNQPQHF,TGTGCCAGCAGTTTAAGGGGTATTAGCAATCAGCCCCAGCATTTT
-,TRBV16,few,TRBJ1-6,CASSQSKNSPLHF,TGTGCCAGCAGCCAATCGAAAAATTCACCCCTCCACTTT
TRBD1,TRBV13,-,TRBJ2-6,CASRGTGGANVLTF,TGTGCCAGCAGAGGGACAGGGGGGGCCAACGTCCTGACTTTC
-,TRBV25-1,-,TRBJ1-2,CASSEDYRLPYGYTF,TGTGCCAGCAGTGAGGACTACAGGCTCCCCTATGGCTACACCTTC
TRBD1,TRBV20-1,-,TRBJ2-1,CSANPWDRGHNEQFF,TGCAGTGCTAACCCTTGGGACAGGGGGCACAATGAGCAGTTCTTC